The TCR beta chain described here comes from a study of OX40 agonist ivuxolimab in advanced cancers. Study overall: Patients assigned to dose escalation were diagnosed with hepatocellular carcinoma, melanoma, renal cell or head and neck cancer.

Study-wide findings and caveats: Fewer expanded clones were found on average in CD4+ than in CD8+ T cells. Clonal expansion was among the lowest in partial responders at 0.1-3.0 mg/kg, especially CD8+.

Regarding this clone: Its specificity is unknown.

Libraries were prepared by immunoSEQ multiplex PCR; TCRdb keeps only in-frame clonotypes and omits some of them. The table has approximately 43,000 clones, around nine tenths seen once. Peripheral blood came from all dose cohorts at three timepoints. V was trimmed by 2 bases and J by 3 bases, leaving 19 bases between them. The CDR3 runs 17 residues. Germline CDR1 and CDR2: SGHTA and FQGNSA. The TCR originated in an adult with an advanced solid tumor such as melanoma, head and neck, liver or kidney cancer. Sequenced material: CD4+ or CD8+ T cells sorted from blood, taken in a trial of the OX40 agonist ivuxolimab. The chain employs TRBV7-2 and TRBJ2-5, with D perhaps matching TRBD1 (6 bases). CDR3 region: CASSLTWVTGLKETQYF. The CDR3 nucleotides are TGTGCCAGCAGCTTAACGTGGGTGACAGGTTTAAAAGAGACCCAGTACTTC.